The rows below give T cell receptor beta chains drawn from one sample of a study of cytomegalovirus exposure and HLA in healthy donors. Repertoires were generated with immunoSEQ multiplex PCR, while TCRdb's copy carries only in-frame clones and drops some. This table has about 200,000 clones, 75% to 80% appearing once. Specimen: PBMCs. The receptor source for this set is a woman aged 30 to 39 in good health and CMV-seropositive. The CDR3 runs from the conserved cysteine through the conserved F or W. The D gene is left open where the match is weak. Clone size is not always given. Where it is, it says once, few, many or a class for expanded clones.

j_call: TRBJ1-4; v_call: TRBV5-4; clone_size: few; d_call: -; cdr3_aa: CASSLEQSNEKLFF; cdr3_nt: TGTGCCAGCAGCTTGGAACAGAGTAATGAAAAACTGTTTTTT
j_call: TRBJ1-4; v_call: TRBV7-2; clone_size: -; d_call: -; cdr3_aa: CASSSGGTHEKLFF; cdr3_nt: TGTGCCAGCAGCTCTGGGGGCACCCATGAAAAACTGTTTTTT
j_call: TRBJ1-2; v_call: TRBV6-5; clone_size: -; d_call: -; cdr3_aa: CASSYDRTNYGYTF; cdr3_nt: TGTGCCAGCAGTTACGACAGAACTAACTATGGCTACACCTTC
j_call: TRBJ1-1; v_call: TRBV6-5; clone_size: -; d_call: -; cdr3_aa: CASRPTGFTEAFF; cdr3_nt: TGTGCCAGCAGACCAACAGGGTTCACTGAAGCTTTCTTT
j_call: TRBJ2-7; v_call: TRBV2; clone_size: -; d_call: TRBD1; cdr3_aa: CASSVDRVSGGEQYF; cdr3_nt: TGTGCCAGCAGTGTCGACAGGGTTTCGGGTGGCGAGCAGTACTTC
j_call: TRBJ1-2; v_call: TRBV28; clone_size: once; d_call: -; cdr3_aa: CASSQPTTMPGYTF; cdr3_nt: TGTGCCAGCAGTCAACCAACTACGATGCCCGGCTACACCTTC
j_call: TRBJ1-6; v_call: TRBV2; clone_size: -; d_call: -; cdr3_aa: CASNRRDYNSPLHF; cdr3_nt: TGTGCCAGCAATCGCAGGGACTATAATTCACCCCTCCACTTT
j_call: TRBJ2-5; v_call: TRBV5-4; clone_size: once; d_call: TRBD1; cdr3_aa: CASSMTLGQGGETQYF; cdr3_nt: TGTGCCAGCAGCATGACTCTAGGACAGGGGGGGGAGACCCAGTACTTC
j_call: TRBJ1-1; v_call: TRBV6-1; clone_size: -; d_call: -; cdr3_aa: CASSEDMTEAFF; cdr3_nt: TGTGCCAGCAGTGAGGACATGACTGAAGCTTTCTTT
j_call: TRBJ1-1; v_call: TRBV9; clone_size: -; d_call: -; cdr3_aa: CASSVSVNTEAFF; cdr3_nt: TGTGCCAGCAGCGTGTCGGTGAACACTGAAGCTTTCTTT
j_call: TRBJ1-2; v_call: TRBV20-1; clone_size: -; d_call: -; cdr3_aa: CSAQGYGYTF; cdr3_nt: TGCAGTGCTCAGGGCTATGGCTACACCTTC
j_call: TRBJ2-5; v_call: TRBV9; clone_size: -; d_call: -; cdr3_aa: CASSVGAGEETQYF; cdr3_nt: TGTGCCAGCAGCGTAGGGGCAGGGGAGGAGACCCAGTACTTC
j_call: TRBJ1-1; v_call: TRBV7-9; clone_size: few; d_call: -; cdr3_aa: CASSSDAALEFLKTEAFF; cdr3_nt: TGTGCCAGCAGCTCAGACGCAGCTTTGGAGTTCTTGAAGACTGAAGCTTTCTTT
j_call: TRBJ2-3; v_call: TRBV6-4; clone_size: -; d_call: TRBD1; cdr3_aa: CASSAQGAADTQYF; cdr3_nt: TGTGCCAGCAGTGCCCAGGGGGCCGCAGATACGCAGTATTTT
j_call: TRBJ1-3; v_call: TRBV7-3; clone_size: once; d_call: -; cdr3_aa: CASSLTGSSGNTIYF; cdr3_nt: TGTGCCAGCAGCTTAACTGGGAGCTCTGGAAACACCATATATTTT
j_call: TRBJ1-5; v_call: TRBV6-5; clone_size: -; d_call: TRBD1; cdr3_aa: CASSADRGQGTQHF; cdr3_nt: TGTGCCAGCAGTGCGGACAGGGGCCAAGGGACCCAGCATTTT
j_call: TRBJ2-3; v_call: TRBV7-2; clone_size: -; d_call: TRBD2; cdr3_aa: CASSPSGGTTDTQYF; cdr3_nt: TGTGCCAGCAGCCCTAGCGGGGGGACCACAGATACGCAGTATTTT
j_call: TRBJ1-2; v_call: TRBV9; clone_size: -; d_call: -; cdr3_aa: CASSSRTTALYGYTF; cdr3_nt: TGTGCCAGCAGCTCACGGACGACAGCCCTCTATGGCTACACCTTC
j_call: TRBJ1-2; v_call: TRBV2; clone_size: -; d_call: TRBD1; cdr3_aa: CASIVETGGAGYTF; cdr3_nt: TGTGCCAGCATTGTCGAGACAGGGGGCGCTGGCTACACCTTC
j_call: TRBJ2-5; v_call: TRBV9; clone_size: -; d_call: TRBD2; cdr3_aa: CASSVLGLEETQYF; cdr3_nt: TGTGCCAGCAGCGTACTGGGACTAGAAGAGACCCAGTACTTC
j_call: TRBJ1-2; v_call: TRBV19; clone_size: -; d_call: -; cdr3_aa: CASSPYGATPGDYGYTF; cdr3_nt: TGTGCCAGTAGTCCTTACGGCGCGACCCCGGGGGACTATGGCTACACCTTC
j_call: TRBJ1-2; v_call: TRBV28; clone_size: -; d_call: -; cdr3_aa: CASSLWEGPADYGYTF; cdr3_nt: TGTGCCAGCAGTTTATGGGAGGGACCGGCGGACTATGGCTACACCTTC
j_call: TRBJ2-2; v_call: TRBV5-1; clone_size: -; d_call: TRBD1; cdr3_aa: CASSHQRTGVPGELFF; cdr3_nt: TGCGCCAGCAGCCACCAAAGGACAGGGGTGCCCGGGGAGCTGTTTTTT
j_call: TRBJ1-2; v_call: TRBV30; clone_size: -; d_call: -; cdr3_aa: CAWTVEGFF; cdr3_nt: TGTGCCTGGACTGTAGAGGGCTTCTTC
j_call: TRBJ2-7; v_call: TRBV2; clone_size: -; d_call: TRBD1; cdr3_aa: CASSPGQGRGRAYEQYF; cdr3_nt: TGTGCCAGCAGCCCGGGACAGGGGCGTGGGAGGGCCTACGAGCAGTACTTC
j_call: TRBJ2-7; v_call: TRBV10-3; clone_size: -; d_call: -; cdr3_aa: CAISARANEQYF; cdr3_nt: TGTGCCATCAGTGCCAGGGCCAACGAGCAGTACTTC
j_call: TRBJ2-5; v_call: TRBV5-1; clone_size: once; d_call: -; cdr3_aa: CASSSAGTLRETQYF; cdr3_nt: TGCGCCAGCAGCTCGGCGGGGACTCTACGGGAGACCCAGTACTTC
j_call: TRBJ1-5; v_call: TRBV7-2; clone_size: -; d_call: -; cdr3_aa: CASSLGPGRRNQPQHF; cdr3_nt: TGTGCCAGCAGCTTAGGGCCGGGGAGAAGAAATCAGCCCCAGCATTTT
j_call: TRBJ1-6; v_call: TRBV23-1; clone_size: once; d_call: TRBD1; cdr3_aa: CADQGAPPNSPLHF; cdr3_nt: TGCGCCGATCAGGGGGCGCCGCCCAATTCACCCCTCCACTTT
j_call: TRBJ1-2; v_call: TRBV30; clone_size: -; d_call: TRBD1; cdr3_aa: CAWNRGQLNYGYTF; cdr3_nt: TGTGCCTGGAATCGGGGACAGCTTAACTATGGCTACACCTTC
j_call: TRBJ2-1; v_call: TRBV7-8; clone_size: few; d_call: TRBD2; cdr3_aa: CASSERPGLAGNNEQFF; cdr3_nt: TGTGCCAGCAGCGAACGTCCGGGACTAGCGGGAAACAATGAGCAGTTCTTC
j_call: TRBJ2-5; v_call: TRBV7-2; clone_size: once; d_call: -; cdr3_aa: CASSLTRVPTAETQYF; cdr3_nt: TGTGCCAGCAGCTTAACGCGGGTCCCCACGGCCGAGACCCAGTACTTC
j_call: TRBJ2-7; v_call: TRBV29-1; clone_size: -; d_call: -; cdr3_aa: CSFGAGDYEQYF; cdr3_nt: TGCAGCTTTGGGGCTGGGGACTACGAGCAGTACTTC
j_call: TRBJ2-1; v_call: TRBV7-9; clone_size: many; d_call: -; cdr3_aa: CASSRPGAGWNEQFF; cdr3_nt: TGTGCCAGCAGCCGCCCTGGGGCAGGCTGGAATGAGCAGTTCTTC
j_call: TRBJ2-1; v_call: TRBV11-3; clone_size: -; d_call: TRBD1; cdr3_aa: CASSSGQGSDNEQFF; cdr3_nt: TGTGCCAGCAGCTCCGGACAGGGGAGCGACAATGAGCAGTTCTTC
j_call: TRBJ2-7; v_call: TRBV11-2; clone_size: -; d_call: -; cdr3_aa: CASSLAPRGEQYF; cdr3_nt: TGTGCCAGCAGCTTGGCCCCCAGGGGTGAGCAGTACTTC
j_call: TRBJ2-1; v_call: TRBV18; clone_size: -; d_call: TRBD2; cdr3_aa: CASSPPWTSGFHRRNEQFF; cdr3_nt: TGTGCCAGCTCACCACCTTGGACTAGCGGATTCCACCGGAGGAATGAGCAGTTCTTC
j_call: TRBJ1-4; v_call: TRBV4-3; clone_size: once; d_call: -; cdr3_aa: CASSQGRAHPEKLFF; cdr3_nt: TGCGCCAGCAGCCAAGGCAGGGCACATCCTGAAAAACTGTTTTTT
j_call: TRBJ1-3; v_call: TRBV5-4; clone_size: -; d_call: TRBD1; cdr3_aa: CASSRSPAPGQGAAGNTIYF; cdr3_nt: TGTGCCAGCAGCCGTTCCCCCGCACCGGGACAGGGGGCCGCTGGAAACACCATATATTTT
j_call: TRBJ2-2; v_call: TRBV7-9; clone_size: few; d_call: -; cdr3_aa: CASTSAQGGTGELFF; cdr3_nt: TGTGCCAGCACCTCCGCGCAAGGAGGCACCGGGGAGCTGTTTTTT
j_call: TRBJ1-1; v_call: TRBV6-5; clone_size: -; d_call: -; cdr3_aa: CASSYWAGDGTEAFF; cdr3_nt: TGTGCCAGCAGTTACTGGGCCGGGGATGGCACTGAAGCTTTCTTT
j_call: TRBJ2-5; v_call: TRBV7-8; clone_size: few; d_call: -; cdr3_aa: CASSLAFRAVETQYF; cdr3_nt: TGTGCCAGCAGCTTAGCGTTCAGGGCTGTGGAGACCCAGTACTTC
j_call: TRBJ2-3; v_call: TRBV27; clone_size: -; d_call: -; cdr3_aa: CASGASLGVTQYF; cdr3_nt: TGTGCCAGCGGGGCTTCGTTGGGTGTTACGCAGTATTTT
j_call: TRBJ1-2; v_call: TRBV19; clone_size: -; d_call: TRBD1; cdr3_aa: CASSSRDRGYGYTF; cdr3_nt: TGTGCCAGTAGCTCGAGGGACAGGGGGTATGGCTACACCTTC
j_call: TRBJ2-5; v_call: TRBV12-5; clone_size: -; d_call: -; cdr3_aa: CASGLGRDTQETQYF; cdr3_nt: TGTGCTAGTGGTTTGGGCCGGGACACCCAAGAGACCCAGTACTTC
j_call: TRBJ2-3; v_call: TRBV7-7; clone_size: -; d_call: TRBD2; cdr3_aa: CASSSGLAGGPGDTQYF; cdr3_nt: TGTGCCAGCAGCTCCGGACTAGCGGGAGGGCCGGGAGATACGCAGTATTTT
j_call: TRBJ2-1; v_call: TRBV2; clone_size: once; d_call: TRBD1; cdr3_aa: CASSFHSGTGSNEQFF; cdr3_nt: TGTGCCAGCAGCTTCCACTCCGGGACAGGGAGCAATGAGCAGTTCTTC
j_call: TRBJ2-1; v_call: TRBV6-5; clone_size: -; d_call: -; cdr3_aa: CATKIEGVNEQFF; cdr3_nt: TGTGCCACCAAAATCGAGGGAGTCAATGAGCAGTTCTTC
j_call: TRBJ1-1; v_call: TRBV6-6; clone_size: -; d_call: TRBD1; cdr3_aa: CASSYSRTGNTEAFF; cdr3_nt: TGTGCCAGCAGTTACTCGAGGACAGGGAACACTGAAGCTTTCTTT
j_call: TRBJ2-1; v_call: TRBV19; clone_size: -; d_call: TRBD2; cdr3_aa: CASSSLAGGLYNEQFF; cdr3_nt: TGTGCCAGTAGTTCTCTAGCGGGAGGCCTGTACAATGAGCAGTTCTTC
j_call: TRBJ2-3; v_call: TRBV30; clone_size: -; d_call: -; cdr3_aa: CAWSLGGGVSTDTQYF; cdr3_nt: TGTGCCTGGAGCCTAGGGGGCGGGGTTAGCACAGATACGCAGTATTTT
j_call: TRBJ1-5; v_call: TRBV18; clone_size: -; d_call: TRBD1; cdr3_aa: CASSPGTGGDQPQHF; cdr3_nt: TGTGCCAGCTCCCCCGGGACAGGGGGGGATCAGCCCCAGCATTTT